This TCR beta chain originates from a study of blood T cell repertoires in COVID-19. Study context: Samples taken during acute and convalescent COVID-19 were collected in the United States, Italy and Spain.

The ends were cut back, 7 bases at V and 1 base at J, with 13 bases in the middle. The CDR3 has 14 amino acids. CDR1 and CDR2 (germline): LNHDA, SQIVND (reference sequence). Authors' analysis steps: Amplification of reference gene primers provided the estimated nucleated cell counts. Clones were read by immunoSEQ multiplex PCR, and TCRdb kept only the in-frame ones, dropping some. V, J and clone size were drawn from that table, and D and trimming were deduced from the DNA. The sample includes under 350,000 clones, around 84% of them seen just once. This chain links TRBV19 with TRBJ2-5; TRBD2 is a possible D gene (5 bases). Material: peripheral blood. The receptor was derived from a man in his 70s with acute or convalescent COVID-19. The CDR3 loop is CASTARGFQETQYF. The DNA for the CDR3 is TGTGCCAGTACCGCACGCGGGTTCCAAGAGACCCAGTACTTC.